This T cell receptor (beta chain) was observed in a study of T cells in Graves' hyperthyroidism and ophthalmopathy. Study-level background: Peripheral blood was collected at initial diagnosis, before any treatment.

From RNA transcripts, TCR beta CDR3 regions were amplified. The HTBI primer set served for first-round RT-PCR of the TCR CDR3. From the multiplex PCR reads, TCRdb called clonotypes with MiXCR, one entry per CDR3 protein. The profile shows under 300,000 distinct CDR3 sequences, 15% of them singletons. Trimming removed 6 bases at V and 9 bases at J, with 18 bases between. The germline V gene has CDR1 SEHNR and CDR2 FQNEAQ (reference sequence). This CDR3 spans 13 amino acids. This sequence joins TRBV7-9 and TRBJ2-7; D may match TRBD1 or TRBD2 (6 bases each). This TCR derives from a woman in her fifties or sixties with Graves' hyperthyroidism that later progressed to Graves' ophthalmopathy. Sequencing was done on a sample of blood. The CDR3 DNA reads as TGTGCCAGCAGGGGGAGTTTGTCGGGGGCGCAGTACTTC. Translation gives CASRGSLSGAQYF.